The T cell receptor beta chain under discussion was sequenced for a study of T cell responses to AZD1222 COVID-19 vaccine. Study information: Analysis merged second doses at about 4 or about 12 weeks.

Notes on this clone: Antigen unknown.

General study points: Unmutated variant regions are reportedly the target of nearly half of TCRs that are spike-specific. Donors were largely white British and mainly female; clonal diversity was possibly underestimated.

From germline, CDR1 is SNHLY and CDR2 FYNNEI. This CDR3 contains 15 residues. V was cut by 6 bases and J by 6 bases, with 18 bases left in between. The method was immunoSEQ multiplex PCR; TCRdb's version includes in-frame clones alone and lacks a portion of them. The profile covers 100,000 or so clones, with 88% appearing a single time and around a tenth taken by the ten largest. The receptor's source is an adult in good health. Sample: peripheral blood, taken on day 0 of AZD1222 vaccination. The chain joins TRBV2 to TRBJ1-5; D possibly corresponds to TRBD1 (5 bases). Here the CDR3 reads CASSMGAGLGQPQHF. CDR3 bases: TGTGCCAGCAGCATGGGTGCGGGGCTGGGTCAGCCCCAGCATTTT.